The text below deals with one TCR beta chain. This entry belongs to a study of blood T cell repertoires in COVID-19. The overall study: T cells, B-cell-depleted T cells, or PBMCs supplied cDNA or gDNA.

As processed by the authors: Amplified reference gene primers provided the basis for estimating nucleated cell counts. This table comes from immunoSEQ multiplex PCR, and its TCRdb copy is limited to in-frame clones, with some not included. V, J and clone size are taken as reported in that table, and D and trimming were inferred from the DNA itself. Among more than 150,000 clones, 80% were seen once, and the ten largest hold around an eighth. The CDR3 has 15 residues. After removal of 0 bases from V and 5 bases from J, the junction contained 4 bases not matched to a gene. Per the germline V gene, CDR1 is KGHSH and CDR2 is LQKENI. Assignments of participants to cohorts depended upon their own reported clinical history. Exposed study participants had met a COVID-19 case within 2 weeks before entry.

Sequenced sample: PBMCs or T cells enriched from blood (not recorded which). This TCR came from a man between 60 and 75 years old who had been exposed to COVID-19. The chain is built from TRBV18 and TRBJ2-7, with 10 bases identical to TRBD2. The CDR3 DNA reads TGTGCCAGCTCACCACCGAGCGGGAGGGCCCACGAGCAGTACTTC. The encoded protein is CASSPPSGRAHEQYF.